This passage covers 26 T cell receptor beta chains from one sample sequenced in a study of metastatic and nonmetastatic thyroid tumors. Using MiXCR, TCRdb re-called clones from the PCR reads. The sample lists 10,000 to 15,000 clones, approximately 33% occurring once. All patients were treatment-naive before thyroid surgery. The source material was tumor tissue. The source is a male donor with papillary thyroid cancer or a benign thyroid nodule (not recorded which). Some clones in this sample may be carry-over from other donors' samples.

For this clone: Likely a read error: the CDR3 ends without its conserved phenylalanine or tryptophan. No DNA is shown, since the ends of the CDR3 on it are uncertain; the CDR3 is the one TCRdb lists. The chain employs TRBV7-2 and TRBJ2-7; the table's D call of TRBD1 was not tested on the DNA. The CDR3 is 10 amino acids long, termini counted. Germline-derived CDR1 and CDR2 are SGHTA and FQGNSA. The CDR3 reads CASSSPGGGG.

This rearrangement joins TRBV27 to TRBJ1-1; D is ambiguous. V was clipped by 11 bases and J by 0 bases, with 10 bases between them. This CDR3 is 12 amino acids long. From germline, CDR1 is MNHEY and CDR2 SMNVEV (reference sequence). The CDR3 nucleotides read TGTGCCCTAAGTGCTGTGAACACTGAAGCTTTCTTT. This encodes CALSAVNTEAFF.

This chain links TRBV7-3 with TRBJ1-5; D is possibly TRBD1 (5 bases). There are 18 residues in the CDR3. CDR1 is SGHTA, CDR2 FQGTGA, per germline. V lost 1 base to trimming and J lost 6 bases, with 22 bases between them. The CDR3 DNA reads TGTGCCAGCAGCTTAAAACGAGAGTCGCCTACAGGTTTTCAGCCCCAGCATTTT. Translating gives CASSLKRESPTGFQPQHF.

This clone was found a few times. V usage is TRBV12-3 or TRBV12-4 and J usage is TRBJ2-7, with 9 bases identical to TRBD2. The CDR3 length is 15 residues. V lost 2 bases to trimming and J lost 5 bases; unmatched junction nucleotides: 7. For the CDR3, the DNA is TGTGCCAGCAGTTTACAAGCGGGGGGCCCCCACGAGCAGTACTTC. Residues: CASSLQAGGPHEQYF.

The chain recombines TRBV30 with TRBJ2-1; 12 bases line up with TRBD1. Germline loops: CDR1 GTSNPN, CDR2 SVGIG (reference sequence). Losses at the gene ends were 5 bases for V and 6 bases for J; bases not matched to a gene: 11. The CDR3 consists of 16 residues. The CDR3 loop is CAWARDRGRRSNEQFF. Here the CDR3 DNA reads TGTGCCTGGGCCCGGGACAGGGGGCGACGGAGCAATGAGCAGTTCTTC.

This clone has ten or more counts. The chain links TRBV7-3 to TRBJ2-5; no reliable D call. This CDR3 region has 14 residues. Germline CDR1 SGHTA, CDR2 FQGTGA. V was cut by 0 bases and J by 5 bases, with 10 bases left in between. CDR3 residues: CASSLTSGKETQYF. CDR3 nucleotide sequence: TGTGCCAGCAGCTTAACCAGTGGCAAGGAGACCCAGTACTTC.

Worth noting for this clone: The junction departs from germline at one end; a sequencing error may be responsible. The chain uses TRBV18 and TRBJ2-1; D perhaps matches TRBD1 (5 bases). Germline values: CDR1 KGHSH, CDR2 LQKENI. The CDR3 runs to 12 residues. This chain's CDR3 is CARSPTDNEQLF. CDR3 in DNA: TGTGCCCGCTCACCAACGGACAATGAGCAGTTATTC.

This chain joins TRBV4-2 and TRBJ1-1, with a possible D match to TRBD1 (5 bases). This CDR3 has 16 residues. Trimming pared 4 bases from V and 0 bases from J, leaving 15 bases between. CDR1 and CDR2 from the germline V gene are LGHNA and YNFKEQ. Written as DNA, the CDR3 is TGTGCCAGCAGCCGGCCGAGGGAGGGGCTGAACACTGAAGCTTTCTTT. Its translation is CASSRPREGLNTEAFF.

V is TRBV6-2 or TRBV6-3 and J is TRBJ1-1, with 10 bases identical to TRBD1. CDR3 size: 14 residues. J was trimmed by 5 bases and V by 2 bases; bases with no gene match: 2. Looked up from germline, CDR1 is MNHEY and CDR2 is SVGEGT. The CDR3 DNA follows: TGTGCCAGCAGTTACGGGACAGGGGAGACTGAAGCTTTCTTT. Translation gives CASSYGTGETEAFF.

This clone has a handful of counts. J is TRBJ2-1 and V is TRBV6-5; maybe TRBD2 (6 bases). V was cut by 3 bases and J by 4 bases, with 19 bases left in between. CDR3 size: 17 residues. CDR1 and CDR2 from the germline V gene are MNHEY and SVGAGI. CDR3 residues: CASSYQDGGSGYNEQFF. CDR3 nucleotides: TGTGCCAGCAGTTATCAGGACGGGGGAAGCGGATACAATGAGCAGTTCTTC.

Many counts were recorded for this clone. The V and J genes are TRBV5-1 and TRBJ1-2; D remains ambiguous. CDR3 size: 11 residues. Looked up from germline, CDR1 is SGHRS and CDR2 is YFSETQ. V lost 6 bases and J 4 bases, leaving 7 bases between the germline ends. The CDR3 reads CASTAGYGYTF. The CDR3 coding sequence is TGCGCCAGCACCGCGGGCTATGGCTACACCTTC.

This sequence joins TRBV6-1 and TRBJ1-5, with 8 bases lining up with TRBD1. The CDR3 has 15 residues. V shed 8 bases and J 3 bases; nucleotides not matched to a gene: 9. The germline V gene encodes CDR1 MNHNS and CDR2 SASEGT. As DNA, the CDR3 is TGTGCCAGCGTCCAGGGGGCCAGCCTCAATCAGCCCCAGCATTTT. Translated, it gives CASVQGASLNQPQHF.

The chain has TRBV5-1 and TRBJ2-7; no clear D gene. V gave up 0 bases and J gave up 7 bases, with 8 bases separating them. This CDR3 comprises 12 residues. From germline, CDR1 is SGHRS and CDR2 YFSETQ. The CDR3 loop is CASSLAFGEQYF. CDR3 DNA: TGCGCCAGCAGCTTGGCTTTCGGGGAGCAGTACTTC. The whole variable domain, remainder taken from reference TRBV5-1 and TRBJ2-7, is KAGVTQTPRYLIKTRGQQVTLSCSPISGHRSVSWYQQTPGQGLQFLFEYFSETQRNKGNFPGRFSGRQFSNSRSEMNVSTLELGDSALYLCASSLAFGEQYFGPGTRLTVT.

This clone has at least ten counts. In DNA form, the CDR3 reads TGTGCCAGTAGTATGCGACTGGTGGGAGGCTACACCTTC. Translating gives CASSMRLVGGYTF. This rearrangement joins TRBV19 to TRBJ1-2; D is uncertain. V lost 3 bases, J lost 8 bases, and 13 bases lay in between. The germline V gene encodes CDR1 LNHDA and CDR2 SQIVND (reference sequence). The CDR3 runs 13 residues.

Comment on this clone: An end of the junction differs from the germline gene, which may be a read error. The J gene is TRBJ2-7, the V gene TRBV2; 13 bases line up with TRBD2. This CDR3 is built from 20 residues. Germline V gene sequence: CDR1 SNHLY, CDR2 FYNNEI. The chain's CDR3 is CASSEAWTGGLAGFTYEQYF. CDR3 DNA: TGTGCCAGTAGTGAAGCCTGGACAGGGGGACTAGCGGGGTTCACCTACGAGCAGTACTTC. The full variable domain, completed using reference TRBV2 and TRBJ2-7, is EPEVTQTPSHQVTQMGQEVILRCVPISNHLYFYWYRQILGQKVEFLVSFYNNEISEKSEIFDDQFSVERPDGSNFTLKIRSTKLEDSAMYFCASSEAWTGGLAGFTYEQYFGPGTRLTVT.

In this sample, this clone turned up many times. A much larger clone differs by one base, so this may be a read error. The V call is TRBV9, the J call TRBJ2-7; no clear D. Trimming removed 7 bases at V and 0 bases at J, with 8 bases between. This CDR3 comprises 12 residues. Germline-derived CDR1 and CDR2 are SGDLS and YYNGEE. The CDR3 reads CASSRSSYEQYF. In nucleotides, the CDR3 is TGTGCCAGCTCCAGGAGCTCCTACGAGCAGTACTTC.

V gene TRBV20-1 combines with J gene TRBJ1-2; 7 bases align to TRBD1. V gave up 3 bases and J gave up 2 bases; unmatched junction bases: 9. Germline V gene lookup returns CDR1 DFQATT and CDR2 SNEGSKA (reference sequence). CDR3 length equals 15 residues. The chain's CDR3 is CSASGDSATNYGYTF. The DNA of the CDR3 is TGCAGTGCTAGTGGGGACAGCGCTACGAACTATGGCTACACCTTC.

This clone was observed once. Lacking the conserved final phenylalanine or tryptophan, this CDR3 likely reflects a read error. The genes are TRBV7-3 and TRBJ2-5; 7 nucleotides match TRBD2. In germline, CDR1 is SGHTA, CDR2 FQGTGA. The V gene end was trimmed by 5 bases and the J gene end by 4 bases; junction bases not matched to a gene: 7. The CDR3 contains 14 residues. CDR3 in amino acids: CASSPVIAGETQYS. CDR3 bases: TGTGCCAGCAGCCCCGTGATAGCGGGAGAGACCCAGTACTCC.

This clone was counted a single time. The V and J genes are TRBV12-3 or TRBV12-4 and TRBJ1-2, with D perhaps TRBD1 (5 bases). V was trimmed by 6 bases and J by 0 bases, leaving 11 bases between them. The CDR3 is made up of 14 amino acids. This CDR3 is CASRWGRTNYGYTF. CDR3 bases: TGTGCCAGCAGATGGGGCAGAACTAACTATGGCTACACCTTC.

The rearrangement uses TRBV6-1 and TRBJ2-1, with 7 bases identical to TRBD2. The trim removed 3 bases at V and 4 bases at J, leaving 6 bases unmatched. The CDR3 contains 15 residues. Germline lookup yields CDR1 MNHNS and CDR2 SASEGT. CDR3 coding DNA: TGTGCCAGCAGTGACCCCGGGACTACATACAATGAGCAGTTCTTC. Residues: CASSDPGTTYNEQFF.

By share, this clone ranks as medium-sized. The chain links TRBV2 to TRBJ2-2; 10 nucleotides align to TRBD2. This CDR3 is built from 15 residues. With 3 bases clipped from V and 5 bases from J, the junction kept 3 bases outside the gene matches. Germline CDR1 is SNHLY and CDR2 is FYNNEI. The CDR3 region is CASSDQGLATGELFF. CDR3 in DNA: TGTGCCAGCAGTGACCAGGGACTAGCGACCGGGGAGCTGTTTTTT.

The chain carries TRBV11-1 and TRBJ2-1; D is ambiguous. The V and J ends lost 8 bases and 0 bases respectively, with 14 bases between them. Germline V gene lookup returns CDR1 SGHAT and CDR2 FQDESV (reference sequence). The CDR3 covers 15 residues. The CDR3 region has the DNA TGTGCCAGCTCCTCTGGGGTCAGCTCCTACAATGAGCAGTTCTTC. This sequence encodes CASSSGVSSYNEQFF.

The chain couples TRBV20-1 to TRBJ2-7; the D is unclear. Germline V gene lookup returns CDR1 DFQATT and CDR2 SNEGSKA (reference sequence). The CDR3 has 15 residues. With 4 bases removed from V and 7 bases from J, the gap between germline ends came to 23 bases. The CDR3 bases are TGCAGTGCTAAACCCCTAGAATCCGAGCCCTTAGAGCAGTACTTC. This sequence encodes CSAKPLESEPLEQYF.

The V call is TRBV20-1, the J call TRBJ2-7; possibly TRBD2 for D (6 bases). Deletions cut 5 bases from V and 1 base from J, with 15 bases between. Germline assignment: CDR1 DFQATT and CDR2 SNEGSKA (reference sequence). This CDR3 has 14 residues. As DNA, the CDR3 is TGCAGTGCTCTATCCTCGGGGGTGTCCTACGAGCAGTACTTC. It is translated as CSALSSGVSYEQYF.

Relative to its sample, this clone is medium-sized (0.01 to 0.1%). The chain uses TRBV20-1 and TRBJ2-1, with D hard to call. V lost 5 bases and J 4 bases, leaving 15 bases between the germline ends. Germline loops: CDR1 DFQATT, CDR2 SNEGSKA (reference sequence). The CDR3 covers 14 residues. The CDR3 sequence: CSAAPRSAYNEQFF. DNA of the CDR3: TGCAGTGCTGCCCCCCGGTCAGCGTACAATGAGCAGTTCTTC.

V usage is TRBV20-1 and J usage is TRBJ2-2; no clear D gene. The V gene's germline CDR1 is DFQATT and CDR2 SNEGSKA (reference sequence). The length of the CDR3 is 16 residues. V was clipped by 2 bases and J by 0 bases, with 13 bases between them. CDR3 in amino acids: CSARSFDNANTGELFF. DNA for the CDR3: TGCAGTGCTAGATCCTTCGACAACGCGAACACCGGGGAGCTGTTTTTT.